Listed here are 8 T cell receptor beta chains from one sample, sequenced in a study of CD8 T cells in ankylosing spondylitis. TCRdb independently ran MiXCR on the 5' RACE reads; one entry per CDR3 protein. This sample has some 270,000 distinct CDR3 sequences, with 18% found just once. The sequenced material came from blood, either unsorted or a sorted T cell fraction (not recorded which). Source of these receptors: a male donor with ankylosing spondylitis or in good health (not recorded which).

This clonotype was counted only a few times. The V gene is TRBV11-2, the J gene TRBJ1-1; D ambiguous. The ends were cut back, 2 bases at V and 0 bases at J, with 7 bases in the middle. Germline V gives CDR1 SGHAT, CDR2 FQNNGV. The CDR3 sequence is 14 residues long. CDR3 sequence reads: CASSLLYMNTEAFF. CDR3 DNA sequence: TGTGCCAGCAGCTTATTATACATGAACACTGAAGCTTTCTTT.

This clonotype was recorded a few times. The chain recombines TRBV12-3 or TRBV12-4 with TRBJ2-1; D is unresolved. The CDR3 is made up of 14 amino acids. The V and J ends lost 7 bases and 7 bases respectively, with 17 bases between them. CDR3 protein: CASTPDQLGNEQFF. In nucleotides, the CDR3 is TGTGCCAGCACCCCGGACCAATTGGGGAATGAGCAGTTCTTC.

The chain recombines TRBV21-1 with TRBJ2-2; TRBD1, the D gene given by the table, was not confirmed from the DNA. TRBV21-1 is reported as a pseudogene. CDR3 size: 17 residues. Here the CDR3 DNA reads TGTGCCAGCAGCCCAAAAGGCAGGGGCATAAACACCGGGGAGCTGTTTTTT. Translated: CASSPKGRGINTGELFF.

The chain employs TRBV2 and TRBJ2-7; 12 nucleotides align to TRBD2. The CDR3 consists of 14 residues. V shed 7 bases and J 4 bases; nucleotides not matched to a gene: 5. Germline V gene data show CDR1 as SNHLY and CDR2 as FYNNEI. In DNA form, the CDR3 reads TGTGCCAGCAACCTAGCGGGAGGGCCTTACGAGCAGTACTTC. Protein product: CASNLAGGPYEQYF. Full variable domain (missing parts from reference TRBV2 and TRBJ2-7): EPEVTQTPSHQVTQMGQEVILRCVPISNHLYFYWYRQILGQKVEFLVSFYNNEISEKSEIFDDQFSVERPDGSNFTLKIRSTKLEDSAMYFCASNLAGGPYEQYFGPGTRLTVT.

The V call is TRBV7-8, the J call TRBJ1-1; maybe TRBD1 (5 bases). The CDR3 is made up of 15 amino acids. Per germline, CDR1 SGHVS and CDR2 FQNEAQ. V lost 1 base and J 1 base, leaving 10 bases between the germline ends. The DNA for the CDR3 is TGTGCCAGCAGCTTAGTACCAGGGCCGAACACTGAAGCTTTCTTT. Protein product: CASSLVPGPNTEAFF.

This clonotype was recorded a few times. The V and J genes are TRBV28 and TRBJ2-2, with D perhaps given as TRBD1 or TRBD2 (5 bases each). The CDR3 contains 15 residues. Trimming took off 2 bases at V and 3 bases at J, with 10 bases between the two ends. In germline, CDR1 is MDHEN, CDR2 SYDVKM. CDR3 nucleotides: TGTGCCAGCAGTTTAGGGGACGGACACACCGGGGAGCTGTTTTTT. Its protein product is CASSLGDGHTGELFF.

The chain uses TRBV7-2 and TRBJ2-7; tentatively, D is TRBD1 or TRBD2 (5 bases each). Trimming left V 1 base short and J 6 bases short, with 13 bases between. Germline V gives CDR1 SGHTA, CDR2 FQGNSA. This CDR3 region has 14 residues. The CDR3: CASSLVTGGAEQYF. CDR3 coding DNA: TGTGCCAGCAGCTTAGTGACTGGGGGTGCCGAGCAGTACTTC.

The chain recombines TRBV9 with TRBJ2-7; D may correspond to TRBD1 or TRBD2 (5 bases each). The V gene lost 4 bases and the J gene lost 5 bases, with 16 bases spanning the gap. The CDR3 length is 14 residues. In germline, CDR1 is SGDLS, CDR2 YYNGEE. The CDR3 spells CASSPGQGSNEQYF. For the CDR3, the DNA is TGTGCCAGCAGCCCGGGGCAGGGTTCCAACGAGCAGTACTTC.